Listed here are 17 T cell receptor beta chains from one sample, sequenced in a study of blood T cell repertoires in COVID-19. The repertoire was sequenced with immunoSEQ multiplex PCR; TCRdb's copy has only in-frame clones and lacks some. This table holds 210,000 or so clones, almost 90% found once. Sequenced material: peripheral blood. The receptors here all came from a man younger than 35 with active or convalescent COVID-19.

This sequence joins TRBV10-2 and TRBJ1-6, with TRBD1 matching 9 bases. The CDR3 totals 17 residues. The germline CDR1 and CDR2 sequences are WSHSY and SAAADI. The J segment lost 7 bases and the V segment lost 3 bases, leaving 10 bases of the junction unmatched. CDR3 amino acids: CASSDAVTDRGNSPLHF. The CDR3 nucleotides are TGCGCCAGCAGTGACGCAGTCACGGACAGGGGAAATTCACCCCTCCACTTT.

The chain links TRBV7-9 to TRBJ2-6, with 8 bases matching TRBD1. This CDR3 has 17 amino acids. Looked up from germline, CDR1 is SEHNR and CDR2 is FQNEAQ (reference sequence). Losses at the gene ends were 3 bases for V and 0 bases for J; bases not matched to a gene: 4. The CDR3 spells CASSFDRGYSGANVLTF. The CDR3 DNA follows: TGTGCCAGCAGCTTCGACAGGGGATACTCTGGGGCCAACGTCCTGACTTTC.

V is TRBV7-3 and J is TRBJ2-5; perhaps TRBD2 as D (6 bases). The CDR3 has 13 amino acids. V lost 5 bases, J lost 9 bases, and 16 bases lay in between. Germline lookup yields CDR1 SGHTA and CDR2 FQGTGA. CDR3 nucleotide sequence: TGTGCCAGCAGCGCCGGACCAGCGGGTGCCCAGTACTTC. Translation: CASSAGPAGAQYF.

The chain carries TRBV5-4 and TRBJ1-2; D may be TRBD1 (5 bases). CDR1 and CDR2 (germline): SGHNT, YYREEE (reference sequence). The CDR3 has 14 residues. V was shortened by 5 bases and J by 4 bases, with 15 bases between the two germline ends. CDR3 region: CASSPRERTYGYTF. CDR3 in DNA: TGTGCCAGCAGTCCCAGGGAACGAACCTATGGCTACACCTTC.

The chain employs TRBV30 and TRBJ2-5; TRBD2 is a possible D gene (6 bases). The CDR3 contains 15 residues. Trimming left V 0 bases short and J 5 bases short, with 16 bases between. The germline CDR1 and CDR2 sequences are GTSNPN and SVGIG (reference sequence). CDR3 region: CAWSVLVGRLETQYF. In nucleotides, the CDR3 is TGTGCCTGGAGTGTTTTGGTCGGGAGATTGGAGACCCAGTACTTC. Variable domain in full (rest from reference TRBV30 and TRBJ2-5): SQTIHQWPATLVQPVGSPLSLECTVEGTSNPNLYWYRQAAGRGLQLLFYSVGIGQISSEVPQNLSASRPQDRQFILSSKKLLLSDSGFYLCAWSVLVGRLETQYFGPGTRLLVL.

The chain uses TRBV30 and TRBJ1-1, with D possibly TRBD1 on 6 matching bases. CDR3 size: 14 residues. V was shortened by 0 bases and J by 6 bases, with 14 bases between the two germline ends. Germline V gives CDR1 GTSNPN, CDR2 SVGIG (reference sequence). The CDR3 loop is CAWSVGANWAEAFF. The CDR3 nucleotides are TGTGCCTGGAGTGTGGGGGCCAACTGGGCTGAAGCTTTCTTT. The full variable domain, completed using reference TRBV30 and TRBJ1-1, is SQTIHQWPATLVQPVGSPLSLECTVEGTSNPNLYWYRQAAGRGLQLLFYSVGIGQISSEVPQNLSASRPQDRQFILSSKKLLLSDSGFYLCAWSVGANWAEAFFGQGTRLTVV.

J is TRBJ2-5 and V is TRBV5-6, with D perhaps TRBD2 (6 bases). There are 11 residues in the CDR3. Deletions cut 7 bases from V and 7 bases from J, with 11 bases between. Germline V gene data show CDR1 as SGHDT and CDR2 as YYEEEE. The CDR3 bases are TGTGCCAGCGCGCGGGGAAGGACCCAGTACTTC. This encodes CASARGRTQYF.

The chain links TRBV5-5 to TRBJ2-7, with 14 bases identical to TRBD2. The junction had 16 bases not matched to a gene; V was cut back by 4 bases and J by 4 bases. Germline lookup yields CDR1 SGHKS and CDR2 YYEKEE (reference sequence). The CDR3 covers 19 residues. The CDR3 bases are TGTGCCAGCAGCCGGTTACCGGGACTAGCGGGAGCGACTGGTTACGAGCAGTACTTC. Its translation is CASSRLPGLAGATGYEQYF. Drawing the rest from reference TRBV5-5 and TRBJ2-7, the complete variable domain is DAGVTQSPTHLIKTRGQQVTLRCSPISGHKSVSWYQQVLGQGPQFIFQYYEKEERGRGNFPDRFSARQFPNYSSELNVNALLLGDSALYLCASSRLPGLAGATGYEQYFGPGTRLTVT.

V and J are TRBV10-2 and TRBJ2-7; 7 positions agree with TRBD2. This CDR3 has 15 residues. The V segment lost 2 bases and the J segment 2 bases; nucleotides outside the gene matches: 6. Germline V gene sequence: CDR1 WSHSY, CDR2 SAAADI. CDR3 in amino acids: CASSEHGRRTYEQYF. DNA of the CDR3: TGCGCCAGCAGTGAGCACGGGAGGAGGACCTACGAGCAGTACTTC.

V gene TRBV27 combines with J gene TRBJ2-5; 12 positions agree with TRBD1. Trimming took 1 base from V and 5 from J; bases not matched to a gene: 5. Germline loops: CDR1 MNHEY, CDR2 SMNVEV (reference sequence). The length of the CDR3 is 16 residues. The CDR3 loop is CASSLLGQGAAETQYF. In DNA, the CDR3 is TGTGCCAGCAGTTTATTGGGACAGGGGGCTGCTGAGACCCAGTACTTC.

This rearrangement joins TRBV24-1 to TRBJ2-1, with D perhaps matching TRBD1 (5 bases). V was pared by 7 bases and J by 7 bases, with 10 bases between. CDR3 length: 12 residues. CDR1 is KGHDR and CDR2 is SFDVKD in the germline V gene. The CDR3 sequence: CATSASGNEQFF. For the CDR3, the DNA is TGTGCCACCAGCGCCTCAGGGAATGAGCAGTTCTTC.

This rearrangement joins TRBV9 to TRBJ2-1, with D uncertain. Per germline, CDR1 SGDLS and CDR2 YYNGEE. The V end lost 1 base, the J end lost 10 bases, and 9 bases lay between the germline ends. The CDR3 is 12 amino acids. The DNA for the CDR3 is TGTGCCAGCAGCGTAATGTTTCAGGAGCAGTTCTTC. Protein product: CASSVMFQEQFF.

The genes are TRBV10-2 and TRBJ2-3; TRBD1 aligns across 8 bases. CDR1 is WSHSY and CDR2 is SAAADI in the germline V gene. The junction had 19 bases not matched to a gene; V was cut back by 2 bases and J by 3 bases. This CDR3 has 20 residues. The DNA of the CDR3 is TGCGCCAGCAGTGAGGGAGGGTACGGACAGGGTTTGGGTCAGACAGATACGCAGTATTTT. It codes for CASSEGGYGQGLGQTDTQYF.

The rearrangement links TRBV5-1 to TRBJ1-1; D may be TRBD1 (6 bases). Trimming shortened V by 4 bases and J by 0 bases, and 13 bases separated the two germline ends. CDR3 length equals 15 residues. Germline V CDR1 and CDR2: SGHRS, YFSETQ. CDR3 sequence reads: CASSPGHGMNTEAFF. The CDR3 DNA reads TGCGCCAGCAGCCCGGGACATGGGATGAACACTGAAGCTTTCTTT.

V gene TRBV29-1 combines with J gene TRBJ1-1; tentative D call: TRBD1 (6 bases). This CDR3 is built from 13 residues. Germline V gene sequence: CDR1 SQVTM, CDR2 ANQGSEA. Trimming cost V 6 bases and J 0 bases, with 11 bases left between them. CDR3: CSVSGHLNTEAFF. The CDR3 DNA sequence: TGCAGCGTCTCGGGACACCTGAACACTGAAGCTTTCTTT.

This CDR3 is CASSQPAQGSDTQYF. As DNA, the CDR3 is TGCGCCAGCAGCCAACCCGCTCAGGGTTCAGATACGCAGTATTTT. The chain has TRBV4-1 and TRBJ2-3; weak D call: TRBD1 (5 bases). This CDR3 has 15 residues. Trimming shortened V by 2 bases and J by 4 bases, and 13 bases separated the two germline ends. CDR1 and CDR2 from the germline V gene are MGHRA and YSYEKL.

This CDR3 reads CASSLENLAREQYF. CDR3 in DNA: TGTGCCAGCAGCTTGGAGAATCTAGCGCGCGAGCAGTACTTC. The rearrangement links TRBV7-9 to TRBJ2-7; possible D gene TRBD2, 6 bases. CDR1 and CDR2 (germline): SEHNR, FQNEAQ (reference sequence). This CDR3 spans 14 amino acids. Trimming removed 3 bases at V and 6 bases at J, with 15 bases between.